This T cell receptor (beta chain) emerged from a study of PD-L1 blockade in urothelial cancer (dated by TCRdb to about 2017). Broadly, across the study: Therapy was started in about 2014 for all patients, and atezolizumab 1,200 mg was administered intravenously every 3 weeks. About 90% of the 29 patients were identified as males with urothelial cancer of bladder origin, and a prior smoking history was reported by 18 of 29 patients. Patients had an ECOG performance status of 0 or 1 and had received between 0 and 3 prior chemotherapy regimens. Blood samples were analyzed 3 weeks after the start of treatment (second dose) and 6 weeks after the start of treatment. Blood samples gave a median of 141,255 T cells and some 83,000 unique TCRs, with a median clonality of around 0.08. Somatic, immune and clinical correlates of response to PD-L1 blockade with atezolizumab in urothelial cancer were the focus of an exploratory multi-omic analysis. Pretreatment tumor samples and matched peripheral blood, collected serially before and after atezolizumab treatment, underwent TCR sequencing. Progression-free survival longer than 6 months counted as durable clinical benefit, and TCR features were additionally tested against both progression-free and overall survival. Whole exome sequencing and RNA sequencing of pretreatment tumors were performed alongside TCR sequencing in the same patients. Under 10 patients reached durable clinical benefit, while 20 patients did not. Pretreatment blood TCR-seq was available for fewer than 30 patients, at least one posttreatment blood collection was obtained for some 25 patients, and tumor TCR-seq was available for some 25 patients.

The time point label, as the study defines it: pretreatment peripheral blood. A cohort of about 31 patients with locally advanced or metastatic urothelial carcinoma, treated at Memorial Sloan Kettering on a trial protocol, was included. Peripheral blood mononuclear cells were collected from each patient pretreatment and during treatment, giving between 1 and 8 total time points per patient. The Qiagen DNeasy Blood extraction kit was used to purify genomic DNA from total PBMCs and from tumor samples. PBMCs were collected pretreatment and during treatment and were isolated and stored as previously described. What the study reported, not specific to this receptor: Because the sample size was small (n = 29) and many of the analyses were exploratory, the results are meant to be hypothesis-generating. Patients with durable benefit showed greater expansion of tumor-associated TCR clones in peripheral blood 3 weeks after starting treatment (n ≈ 20, p = 0.022). Improved progression-free and overall survival was found to be associated with pretreatment peripheral blood TCR clonality below the median.

This clone was detected only once. Its specific antigen is unknown. No base quality information exists; no much larger clone differs at one position. Ends trimmed: V by 3 bases, J by 8 bases; bases unmatched to a gene: 7. Including cysteine and phenylalanine, the CDR3 has 15 amino acids. Left in the record is the CDR3 DNA by itself, 45 bases read in frame from the first base. CDR1 and CDR2, looked up from the germline V gene, are SQVTM and ANQGSEA. Synthetic TCR analog templates were spiked into each PCR to estimate absolute template abundance from read counts. TCRbeta CDR3 regions were amplified from genomic DNA with bias-controlled V and J gene primers using the immunoSEQ assay. Sequencing of rearranged TCRbeta segments was performed at approximately 20X coverage. As for how the authors treated the data: Clustering was used to correct sequencing errors, and CDR3s were annotated against IMGT to assign V, D and J genes. Downstream analyses used only productive TCRbeta rearrangements and left out out-of-frame or stop-codon sequences. Clonality was calculated as one minus the Shannon entropy normalized by the log of the number of unique productive sequences. Clones differing between time points or between blood and tumor were identified using Fisher's exact test with Benjamini-Hochberg correction, with an adjusted p below 0.01 applied as the threshold. TCRdb re-hosts the immuneACCESS table, in-frame sequences only. Its copies lack some clones; in the studies checked, an unresolved V gene accounts for under half of them, and the cause for the rest is not known. V and J calls and clone size are as listed in that table; D and trimming were resolved from the DNA. Present in this sample are some 66,000 clones, 70% to 90% of which were seen just once. More than 12% of the sample lies in the top ten.

The receptor was isolated from a man aged 55 to 70 with urothelial cancer. The specimen comprised PBMCs, sampled around atezolizumab (anti-PD-L1) treatment. The rearranged chain carries TRBV29-1 and TRBJ2-1, with 13 bases matching TRBD2. The CDR3 has the sequence CSVDLLAGGRHEQFF. The sequenced DNA: TGCAGCGTTGACCTACTAGCGGGGGGGCGTCATGAGCAGTTCTTC.